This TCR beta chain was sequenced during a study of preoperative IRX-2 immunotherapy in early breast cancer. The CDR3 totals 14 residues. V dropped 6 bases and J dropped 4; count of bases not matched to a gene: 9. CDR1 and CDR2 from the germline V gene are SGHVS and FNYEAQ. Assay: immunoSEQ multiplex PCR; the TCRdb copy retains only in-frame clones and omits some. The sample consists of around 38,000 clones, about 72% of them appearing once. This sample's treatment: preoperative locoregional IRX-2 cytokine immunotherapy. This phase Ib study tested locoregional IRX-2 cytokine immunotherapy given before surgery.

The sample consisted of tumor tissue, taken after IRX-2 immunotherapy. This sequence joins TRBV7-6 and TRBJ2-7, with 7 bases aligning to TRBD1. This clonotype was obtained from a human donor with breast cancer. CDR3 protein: CASRRPGQNYEQYF. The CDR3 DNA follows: TGTGCCAGCAGGCGTCCGGGACAGAATTACGAGCAGTACTTC.